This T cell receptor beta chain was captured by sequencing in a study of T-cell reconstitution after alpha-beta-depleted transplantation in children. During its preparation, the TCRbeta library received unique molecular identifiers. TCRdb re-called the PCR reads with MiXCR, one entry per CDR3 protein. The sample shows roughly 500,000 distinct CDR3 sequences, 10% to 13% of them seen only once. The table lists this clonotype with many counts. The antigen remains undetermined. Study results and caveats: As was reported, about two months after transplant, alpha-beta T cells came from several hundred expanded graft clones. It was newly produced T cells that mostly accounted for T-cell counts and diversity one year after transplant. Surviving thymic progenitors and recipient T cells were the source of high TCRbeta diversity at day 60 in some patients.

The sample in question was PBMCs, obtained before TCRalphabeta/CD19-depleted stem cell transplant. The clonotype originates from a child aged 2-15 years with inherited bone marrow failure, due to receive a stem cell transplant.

The CDR3 coding sequence is TGTGCCAGCAGCTTGGGGGGCTCCGTCGAAAAACTGTTTTTT. This gives the protein CASSLGGSVEKLFF. This chain uses TRBV5-5 with TRBJ1-4; TRBD1 is a possible D gene (5 bases). Germline V gene data show CDR1 as SGHKS and CDR2 as YYEKEE (reference sequence). Trimming cost V 0 bases and J 8 bases, with 11 bases left between them. The CDR3 consists of 14 residues.